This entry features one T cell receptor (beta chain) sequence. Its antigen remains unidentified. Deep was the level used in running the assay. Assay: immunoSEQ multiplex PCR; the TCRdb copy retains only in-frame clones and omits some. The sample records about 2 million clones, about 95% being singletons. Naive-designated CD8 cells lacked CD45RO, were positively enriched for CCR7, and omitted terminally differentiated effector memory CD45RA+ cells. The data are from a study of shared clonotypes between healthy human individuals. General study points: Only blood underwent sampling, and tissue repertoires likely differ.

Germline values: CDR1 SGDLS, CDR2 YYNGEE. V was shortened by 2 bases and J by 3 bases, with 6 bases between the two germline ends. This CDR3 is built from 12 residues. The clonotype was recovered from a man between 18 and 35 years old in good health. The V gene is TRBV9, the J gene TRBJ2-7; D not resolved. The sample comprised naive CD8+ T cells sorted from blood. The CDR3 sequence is CASSVEDYEQYF. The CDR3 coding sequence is TGTGCCAGCAGCGTGGAAGACTACGAGCAGTACTTC.